This is a list of T cell receptor beta chains from one sample in a study of CD8+CD57+ T cells in acquired aplastic anemia. Each CDR3 protein gets one entry after TCRdb re-called the reads with MiXCR. Of 80,000 to 100,000 distinct CDR3 sequences detected, 65% to 70% appear once; the ten largest clones hold about 60%. The sequenced sample was sorted CD4+, CD8+, or CD8+CD57+ T cells (not recorded which) from PBMCs. The receptors were gathered from a human donor with aplastic anemia. Each CDR3 is given without its conserved first and last residue. Each record gives: D gene, J gene, V gene, CDR3 protein. D genes are given only for firm matches.

NA	TRBJ2-7	TRBV29-1	SVTDSVSYEQY
NA	TRBJ2-1	TRBV2	AGGGRGGQATYNEQF
NA	TRBJ2-3	TRBV7-8	ASSTAGDTQY
NA	TRBJ1-5	TRBV27	ASSSGTPGNQPQH
TRBD1	TRBJ2-7	TRBV7-3	ASSPGTVSYEQY
NA	TRBJ2-7	TRBV2	ASSVRSYEQY
NA	TRBJ1-5	TRBV20-1	SARSGDTNQPQH
TRBD1	TRBJ1-2	TRBV20-1	SARGTGNYGYT
TRBD2	TRBJ2-7	TRBV5-1	ASSSLGALGGSRYEQH
NA	TRBJ2-5	TRBV20-1	SALGRGRAQETQY
NA	TRBJ2-7	TRBV29-1	SVAEQFYEQY
NA	TRBJ2-7	TRBV15	ATSPGRGTYEQY
TRBD1	TRBJ1-6	TRBV30	ALAGTGGSPLH
TRBD2	TRBJ2-7	TRBV7-6	ASSLYGGSGKYPRSYEQY
NA	TRBJ1-2	TRBV19	ASSIDSGVNYGYT
NA	TRBJ2-1	TRBV29-1	SVVGPYNEQF
TRBD1	TRBJ2-7	TRBV6-2/TRBV6-3	ASSFSPGQRTSYEQY
NA	TRBJ2-7	TRBV5-1	ASSPDGVLYEQY
TRBD1	TRBJ1-1	TRBV10-3	AISDTGDTEAF
TRBD2	TRBJ2-7	TRBV6-4	ASSGLGGDEQY
NA	TRBJ2-2	TRBV7-8	ASSLEGGRGTGELF
NA	TRBJ2-7	TRBV7-6	ASSKGAGQNYEQY
NA	TRBJ1-6	TRBV20-1	SARDASSTYNSPLH
TRBD1	TRBJ2-7	TRBV15	ATSRGTGREQY
NA	TRBJ2-7	TRBV7-2	ASSHMGGEQY
NA	TRBJ2-3	TRBV9	ASSVSVSNKNTDTQY
TRBD1	TRBJ2-7	TRBV20-1	RARDRGSYEQY
NA	TRBJ2-7	TRBV20-1	SAKQASSYEQY
NA	TRBJ1-5	TRBV12-3/TRBV12-4	ASSPMANQPQH
NA	TRBJ1-2	TRBV10-1	ASSDGSYGYT
NA	TRBJ1-2	TRBV20-1	SPRQGLDGYT
NA	TRBJ2-3	TRBV7-4	ASSLDTPGLDTQY
TRBD1	TRBJ1-5	TRBV25-1	ASSGQGRNQPQH
TRBD1	TRBJ1-2	TRBV12-3/TRBV12-4	ASSPGQGAGGYGYT
NA	TRBJ1-1	TRBV24-1	ATSDPRSGDTEAF
NA	TRBJ1-2	TRBV15	ATSGRARRGNYGYT
TRBD2	TRBJ2-5	TRBV7-2	ASNPSGRETQY
NA	TRBJ2-6	TRBV10-3	ASGGDSSGANVLT
NA	TRBJ1-1	TRBV10-3	AIRLEGNTDAF
TRBD2	TRBJ2-3	TRBV10-3	AISERVVAGRSDTQY
NA	TRBJ1-2	TRBV19	ASTVGDYGYT
TRBD1	TRBJ1-2	TRBV11-2	ASTRQGEANGYT
TRBD2	TRBJ2-3	TRBV5-1	ASSSRTSASTDTQY
NA	TRBJ2-5	TRBV24-1	ATLALSMLPQETQY
TRBD2	TRBJ2-2	TRBV9	ASSEGGTGELF
NA	TRBJ2-5	TRBV4-3	ASSQARDETQY